This T cell receptor beta chain was obtained from a study of blood T cell repertoires in COVID-19. The junction had 5 bases not matched to a gene; V was cut back by 2 bases and J by 8 bases. CDR1 and CDR2 (germline): MNHNY, SVGAGI (reference sequence). This CDR3 spans 14 amino acids. TCRdb's copy holds only in-frame clones and misses some; the assay was immunoSEQ multiplex PCR. The sample shows fewer than 300,000 clones, approximately 82% of them seen only once. Sequencing was carried out using peripheral blood. The source is a woman between 18 and 29 years old with acute or convalescent COVID-19. The chain couples TRBV6-6 to TRBJ1-4; 7 positions match TRBD1. CDR3 DNA: TGTGCCAGCAGTTACCAGGGGGGCTGGGAAAAACTGTTTTTT. This gives the protein CASSYQGGWEKLFF.